The sequence of this TCR beta chain was determined in a study of human T cells and chemical hapten exposure. Across the whole study: 2% DPC applied to a 2 cm by 2 cm arm area sensitized donors.

In its sample, this clonotype was seen many times. Time point in this sample: pre-sensitization, week 0. As to treatment: therapeutic diphenylcyclopropenone sensitization with weekly scalp DPC. TCRdb processed the RACE reads anew with MiXCR; each CDR3 protein has one entry. Of more than 250,000 distinct CDR3 sequences in the sample, approximately 8.6% were seen once. The CDR3 runs to 14 residues. J gave up 8 bases and V 6 bases, and 11 bases lay outside the gene matches. The starting material was whole blood, obtained in connection with sensitization to the hapten diphenylcyclopropenone (DPC). The chain links TRBV12-3 or TRBV12-4 to TRBJ1-2; 8 bases line up with TRBD1. This clonotype originated in a woman in her thirties or forties with alopecia areata. Some clones in this sample may be carry-over from other donors' samples. The CDR3 DNA is TGTGCCAGCAGCCGATACGGACAGGGCGAGGGCTACACCTTC. This gives the protein CASSRYGQGEGYTF.